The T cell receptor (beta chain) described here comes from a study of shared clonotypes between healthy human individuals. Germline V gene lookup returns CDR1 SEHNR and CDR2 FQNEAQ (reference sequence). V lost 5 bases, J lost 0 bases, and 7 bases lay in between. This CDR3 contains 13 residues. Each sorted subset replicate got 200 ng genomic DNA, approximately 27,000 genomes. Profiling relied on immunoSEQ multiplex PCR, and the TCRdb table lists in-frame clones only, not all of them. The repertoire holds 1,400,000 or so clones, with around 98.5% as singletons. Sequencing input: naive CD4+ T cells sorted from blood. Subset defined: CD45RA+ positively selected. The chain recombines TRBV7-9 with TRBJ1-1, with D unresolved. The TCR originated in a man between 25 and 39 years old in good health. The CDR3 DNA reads TGTGCCAGCAGCCCCCAGTTGAACACTGAAGCTTTCTTT. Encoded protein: CASSPQLNTEAFF.